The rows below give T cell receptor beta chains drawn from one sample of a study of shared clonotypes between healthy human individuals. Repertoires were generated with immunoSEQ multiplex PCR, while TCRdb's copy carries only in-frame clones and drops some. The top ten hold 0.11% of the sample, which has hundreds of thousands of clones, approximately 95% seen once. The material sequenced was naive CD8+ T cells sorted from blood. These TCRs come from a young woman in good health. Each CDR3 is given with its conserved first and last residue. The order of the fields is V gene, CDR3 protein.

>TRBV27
CASSSYLAGDVNEQFF
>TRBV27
CASSDRTGTYEQYF
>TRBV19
CASSTGQGATYEQYF
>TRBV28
CASRLRTASNQPQHF
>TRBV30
CAWRPGFGYTF
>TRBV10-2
CASRDIGSYEQYF
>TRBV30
CAWSESAEGLAYEQYF
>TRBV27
CASSLSSATYEQYF
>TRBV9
CASSPTGMHEQYF
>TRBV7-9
CASSLATGGSSYEQYF
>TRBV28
CASNTFLAGVKNEQFF
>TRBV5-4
CASSLLPGELFF
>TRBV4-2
CASSQDTGLAGGPSTGELFF
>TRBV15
CATSRGTSPEQYF
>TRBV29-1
CSVGVNEQFF
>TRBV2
CASSYGDSGASYEQYF
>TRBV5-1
CASSFLGVADTDTQYF
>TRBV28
CASSGFGPPLAVSSYEQYF
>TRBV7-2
CASSTGTTTRETQYF
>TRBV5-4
CASSPAWGDYEQYF
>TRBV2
CASSGGRRPGSGAQYF
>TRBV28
CASSWARGEAFF
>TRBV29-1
CSVGDGEVSYNEQFF